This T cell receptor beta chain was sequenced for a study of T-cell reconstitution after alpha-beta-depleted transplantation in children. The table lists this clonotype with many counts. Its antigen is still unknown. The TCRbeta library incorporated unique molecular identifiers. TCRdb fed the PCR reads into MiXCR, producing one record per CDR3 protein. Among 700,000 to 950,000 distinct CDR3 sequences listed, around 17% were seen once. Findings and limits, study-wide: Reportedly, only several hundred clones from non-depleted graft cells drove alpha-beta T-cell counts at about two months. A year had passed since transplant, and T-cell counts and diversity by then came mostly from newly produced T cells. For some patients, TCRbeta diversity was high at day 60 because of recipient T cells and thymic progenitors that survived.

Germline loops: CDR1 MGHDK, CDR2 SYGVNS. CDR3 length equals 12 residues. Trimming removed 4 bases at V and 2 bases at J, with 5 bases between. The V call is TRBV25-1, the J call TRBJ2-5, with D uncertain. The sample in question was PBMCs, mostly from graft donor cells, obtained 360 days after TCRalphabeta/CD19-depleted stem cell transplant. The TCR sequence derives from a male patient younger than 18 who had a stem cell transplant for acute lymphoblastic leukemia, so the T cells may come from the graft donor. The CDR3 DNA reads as TGTGCCAGCAGTGTACATCAAGAGACCCAGTACTTC. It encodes CASSVHQETQYF.